What follows is one T cell receptor beta chain and its context. Clones were read by immunoSEQ multiplex PCR, and TCRdb kept only the in-frame ones, dropping some. The sample includes some 90,000 clones, about 89% of them seen just once. The source of the sample is a study of OX40 agonist ivuxolimab in advanced cancers. Germline V lookup: CDR1 SGHRS, CDR2 YFSETQ. V was pared by 4 bases and J by 0 bases, with 15 bases between. This CDR3 spans 16 amino acids. The timepoints at which blood was sampled were baseline, cycle 4 day 1, and cycle 7 day 1. This material consisted of CD4+ or CD8+ T cells sorted from blood, taken in a trial of the OX40 agonist ivuxolimab. J is TRBJ2-3 and V is TRBV5-1; TRBD1 or TRBD2 may be the D gene (5 bases each). The origin of this receptor is an adult with an advanced solid tumor such as melanoma, head and neck, liver or kidney cancer. The DNA for the CDR3 is TGCGCCAGCAGCCCACCGGGACCAACTAGCACAGATACGCAGTATTTT. Translation gives CASSPPGPTSTDTQYF.